This TCR beta chain appears in the sequencing data of a study of T cell clonotyping in hematopoietic cell transplantation. Whole-study findings and limits: No sorting was done, leaving CD4 and CD8 contributions mixed. Few recipient clonotypes overlapped donors; over 95% were de novo at given depth.

The assay was immunoSEQ multiplex PCR, and TCRdb's table has in-frame clones only and misses some. The sample records about 76,000 clones, roughly 95% being singletons. This clone has only one observation. The antigen is unknown. Per germline, CDR1 MNHNS and CDR2 SASEGT. The CDR3 contains 14 residues. The V segment lost 8 bases and the J segment 2 bases; nucleotides outside the gene matches: 3. Time point specified: recipient sample about 28 days before transplant, after cytoreduction. The chain has TRBV6-1 and TRBJ1-6, with 7 bases that match TRBD1. This receptor was taken from a woman aged 50 to 65 with acute myeloid leukemia. Some clones in this sample may be carry-over from other donors' samples. Here the sequenced sample was peripheral blood mononuclear cells, taken before stem cell transplant. In nucleotides, the CDR3 is TGTGCCAGCCAGGACAGGACCTATAATTCACCCCTCCACTTT. Translated: CASQDRTYNSPLHF.